This T cell receptor beta chain was identified in a study of regulatory T cells in long-lasting Graves disease. Sequencing libraries for TCR beta were prepared with iRepertoire HTBI primers and Arm-PCR of CDR3 regions. TCRdb redid the calling of the multiplex PCR reads with MiXCR, one entry per CDR3 protein. The data hold around 500,000 distinct CDR3 sequences, with about 14% observed a single time. Time point given: newly diagnosed GD, antithyroid drugs for less than 3 months. PBMC-extracted RNA yielded the TCR library. This CDR3 has 15 amino acids. Germline CDR1 and CDR2: MNHEY and SMNVEV (reference sequence). The V end lost 5 bases, the J end lost 4 bases, and 14 bases lay between the germline ends. This clonotype was picked up many times. These data were also reused for a study on T cells in Graves' hyperthyroidism and ophthalmopathy.

V usage is TRBV27 and J usage is TRBJ2-2; unclear D gene. The sequence was collected from a man aged 25-45 years with Graves disease. Sequenced material: peripheral blood mononuclear cells (PBMCs), taken at new diagnosis, from a patient treated with antithyroid drugs. The CDR3 DNA reads TGTGCCAGCAGTGGGAAGGGCGCAATCACCGGGGAGCTGTTTTTT. Translation: CASSGKGAITGELFF.